Below, 8 T cell receptor beta chains from the same sample are listed, as sequenced in a study of CD8 T cells in ankylosing spondylitis. One entry per CDR3 protein results from TCRdb running MiXCR on the 5' RACE reads. This table holds more than 150,000 distinct CDR3 sequences, under 15% found once. Sequences were obtained from blood, either unsorted or a sorted T cell fraction (not recorded which). Every receptor here comes from a female donor with ankylosing spondylitis or in good health (not recorded which).

This chain joins TRBV30 and TRBJ2-3; TRBD2 aligns across 10 bases. Germline CDR1 GTSNPN, CDR2 SVGIG (reference sequence). The length of the CDR3 is 14 residues. The V gene end was trimmed by 4 bases and the J gene end by 1 base; junction bases not matched to a gene: 2. In DNA, the CDR3 is TGTGCCTGGACTACTAGCGGGGGCACAGATACGCAGTATTTT. It specifies CAWTTSGGTDTQYF. The whole variable domain, filled in from reference TRBV30 and TRBJ2-3, reads SQTIHQWPATLVQPVGSPLSLECTVEGTSNPNLYWYRQAAGRGLQLLFYSVGIGQISSEVPQNLSASRPQDRQFILSSKKLLLSDSGFYLCAWTTSGGTDTQYFGPGTRLTVL.

This clonotype was seen at least ten times. The V call is TRBV7-2, the J call TRBJ1-2; D is unresolved. There are 14 residues in the CDR3. Trimming pared 0 bases from V and 3 bases from J, leaving 8 bases between. The germline CDR1 and CDR2 sequences are SGHTA and FQGNSA. CDR3 in amino acids: CASSLASEDYGYTF. The CDR3 DNA follows: TGTGCCAGCAGCTTAGCGTCAGAAGACTATGGCTACACCTTC.

This clonotype was seen more than once but under ten times. The chain couples TRBV11-2 to TRBJ2-2, with D perhaps TRBD2 (5 bases). CDR3 length: 18 residues. The V end was cut by 7 bases, the J end by 0 bases, with 21 bases between. Germline V gene sequence: CDR1 SGHAT, CDR2 FQNNGV. CDR3 protein: CASNHGLGRVANTGELFF. In DNA, the CDR3 is TGTGCCAGCAACCACGGGCTAGGGCGGGTTGCGAACACCGGGGAGCTGTTTTTT.

The chain recombines TRBV27 with TRBJ1-5, with 8 nucleotides matching TRBD1. V shed 6 bases and J 2 bases; nucleotides not matched to a gene: 6. The CDR3 is made up of 15 amino acids. The germline V gene encodes CDR1 MNHEY and CDR2 SMNVEV (reference sequence). CDR3 in amino acids: CASRAAGGGNQPQHF. The CDR3 DNA sequence: TGTGCCAGCAGGGCCGCAGGGGGCGGCAATCAGCCCCAGCATTTT.

This clonotype was recorded many times. This chain links TRBV11-2 with TRBJ1-1; TRBD1 matches 8 bases. The CDR3 consists of 13 residues. V shed 1 base, J shed 12 bases, and the junction held 7 bases outside the gene matches. Germline CDR1 is SGHAT and CDR2 is FQNNGV. The CDR3 coding sequence is TGTGCCAGCAGCTTAGGTCCGACAGGGGTGTCTTTCTTT. Its translation: CASSLGPTGVSFF.

Only a few counts were recorded for this clonotype. J is TRBJ2-2 and V is TRBV14; TRBD1 aligns across 9 bases. Germline-derived CDR1 and CDR2 are SGHDN and FVKESK. V dropped 0 bases and J dropped 4; count of bases not matched to a gene: 6. This CDR3 is built from 17 residues. CDR3 protein: CASSQDWTGVVTGELFF. CDR3 DNA sequence: TGTGCCAGCAGCCAAGACTGGACAGGGGTTGTCACCGGGGAGCTGTTTTTT.

This clonotype was detected ten times or more. This chain joins TRBV6-4 and TRBJ1-4; TRBD1 is a possible D gene (5 bases). CDR3 length equals 15 residues. Germline lookup yields CDR1 MRHNA and CDR2 SNTAGT. V dropped 3 bases and J dropped 4 bases, with 12 bases sitting between them. The CDR3 DNA follows: TGTGCCAGCAGTGAGTCGGCAGGGAATAATGAAAAACTGTTTTTT. Protein product: CASSESAGNNEKLFF.

This clonotype was picked up many times. The chain carries TRBV5-1 and TRBJ2-7; 8 bases align to TRBD2. There are 14 residues in the CDR3. Germline lookup yields CDR1 SGHRS and CDR2 YFSETQ. With 2 bases clipped from V and 0 bases from J, the junction kept 1 base outside the gene matches. The CDR3 sequence: CASSFGTSSYEQYF. In DNA, the CDR3 is TGCGCCAGCAGCTTTGGGACTAGCTCCTACGAGCAGTACTTC.